These 5 T cell receptor beta chains originate from one sample sequenced in a study of OX40 agonist ivuxolimab in advanced cancers. Using immunoSEQ multiplex PCR, the repertoire was profiled, and TCRdb retains in-frame clones only, with some absent. The data hold about 55,000 clones, with more than 75% observed a single time. Material: CD4+ or CD8+ T cells sorted from blood, obtained in a trial of the OX40 agonist ivuxolimab. Receptors originate from an adult with an advanced solid tumor such as melanoma, head and neck, liver or kidney cancer.

V usage is TRBV27 and J usage is TRBJ2-7, with 10 bases matching TRBD2. The CDR3 totals 14 residues. The V gene's germline CDR1 is MNHEY and CDR2 SMNVEV (reference sequence). The ends lost 6 bases at V and 6 bases at J; junction bases unmatched: 8. CDR3 nucleotide sequence: TGTGCCAGCAGAGCTAGCGGGAGCTTAGCCGAGCAGTACTTC. It encodes CASRASGSLAEQYF.

This clone was detected once. V and J are TRBV4-2 and TRBJ2-2; D not resolved. The CDR3 runs 14 residues. V was shortened by 4 bases and J by 1 base, with 7 bases between the two germline ends. CDR1 and CDR2 from the germline V gene are LGHNA and YNFKEQ. The CDR3 sequence is CASSPHRNTGELFF. CDR3 DNA sequence: TGTGCCAGCAGCCCCCATAGGAACACCGGGGAGCTGTTTTTT.

V usage is TRBV7-2 and J usage is TRBJ2-1, with 7 bases aligning to TRBD1. V was clipped by 4 bases and J by 6 bases; unmatched bases: 3. The CDR3 covers 13 residues. Germline V gene sequence: CDR1 SGHTA, CDR2 FQGNSA. In nucleotides, the CDR3 is TGTGCCAGCAGCTGGAGACAGGGCAATGAGCAGTTCTTC. This gives the protein CASSWRQGNEQFF.

The V call is TRBV19, the J call TRBJ1-1, with 7 bases lining up with TRBD1. This CDR3 spans 16 amino acids. V lost 3 bases, J lost 1 base, and 8 bases stayed unmatched. Per the germline V gene, CDR1 is LNHDA and CDR2 is SQIVND (reference sequence). The CDR3 bases are TGTGCCAGTAGTATGGGGCAGGGGGGGCCGAACACTGAAGCTTTCTTT. This encodes CASSMGQGGPNTEAFF.

The chain combines TRBV4-3 with TRBJ2-3, with D possibly called TRBD1 or TRBD2 (5 bases each). The CDR3 runs 16 residues. Deletions cut 0 bases from V and 5 bases from J, with 15 bases between. Germline lookup yields CDR1 LGHNA and CDR2 YSLEER. CDR3 amino acids: CASSQDSGQGVDTQYF. In DNA, the CDR3 is TGCGCCAGCAGCCAAGATTCTGGCCAGGGAGTAGATACGCAGTATTTT.